This TCR beta chain was found in a study of beta chain features in type 1 diabetes (dated by TCRdb to the late 2010s). About the study as a whole: Mean age, gender distribution, total cell number and subset yield did not differ between patients and healthy donors. A total of around 110,000,000 sorted cells were examined across all samples, and a strong correlation was observed between cell number per subset and RNA yield. The study compared TCRB repertoires of sorted circulating CD4+ T cell subsets between recently diagnosed type 1 diabetes patients and matched healthy donors. Regulatory and stem cell-like memory subsets were isolated from only 8 patients and roughly eight healthy donors, whereas naive and central memory subsets came from all 30 or so donors.

V loses 4 bases, J loses 8 bases, and the germline ends lie 18 bases apart. The germline V gene provides CDR1 SGHDT and CDR2 YYEEEE. Inclusive of the bounding cysteine and phenylalanine, the CDR3 is 15 residues long. The entry retains the CDR3 DNA only, 45 bases that are in frame from base 1. A single peripheral blood draw of approximately 100 mL on average was collected from each donor into heparinised tubes. A BD FACSAria II and a panel including CD45RO, CCR7, CD25, CD127, CD95 and CD27 were used to sort naive, central memory, regulatory and stem cell-like memory CD4+ T cells. A purity above 95% was achieved for all sorted populations. PBMCs were isolated right away by Lymphoprep density gradient centrifugation and were stained directly, without culture. To minimize batch effects, samples were stained and sorted in pairs, one healthy donor with one patient per experiment. What the authors observed across the whole study: Naive, central memory and regulatory TCRB repertoires appeared to be more similar among patients than among healthy donors. Type 1 diabetes patients showed a moderate but significant shortening of TCRB CDR3 length in all four CD4+ subsets. Fewer insertions and more nucleotide deletions at VDJ recombination sites were observed in patients with type 1 diabetes, implying thymic rearrangement abnormalities. Shorter templates might be favored by PCR, yet because patient and control samples were amplified and corrected together, any such skew would affect both groups equally. Sequencing cDNA rather than genomic DNA could over-represent highly expressing activated cells, although activation and CD3 levels did not differ between groups. Because small numbers of individuals were included in the HLA sub-analyses, any influence of HLA type on TCRB rearrangement was left unresolved.

This clone occurred a few times. No antigen is known for it. No quality values exist for individual bases; no much larger clone is one base distant. The High Capacity cDNA Reverse Transcription Kit was used to reverse transcribe all of the isolated RNA, meaning that expressed TCRB transcripts were what got sequenced. Deep immunoSEQ sequencing was applied to naive, central memory and regulatory T cell samples, giving an average of around 3.4 million total reads per sample. After sorted cells were lysed in RLT buffer, RNA was extracted with DNase-treated RNeasy Micro or Mini kits, with the choice depending on cell number. To prevent cross-contamination, every cell subset was processed on its own, while patient and healthy donor samples were processed together. The immunoSEQ multiplex PCR was used to amplify TCRB sequences from cDNA, yielding 87-bp fragments that span the CDR3 region. The amplicons were sequenced using the Illumina HiSeq platform. The authors' analysis ran thus. PCR bias was corrected computationally using synthetic template baselines, and reads within Hamming distance 2 were collapsed, with unmergeable singletons discarded. Reads were aligned against IMGT to assign V, D and J genes, CDR3 length and insertions or deletions at six rearrangement sites. Within each subset, clonotype counts were normalized to sorted cell number, and only after that were true diversity and Gini coefficients computed with the tcR R package. Repertoire sharing was quantified using the overlap coefficient calculated on TCRB nucleotide sequences. The immuneACCESS repertoire file appears here via TCRdb, limited to in-frame rearrangements. These files lack a portion of the clones; in checked studies, under half of the deficit traces to unresolved V genes, and the cause of the others is not known. V, J and clone size are taken as reported in that table, and D and trimming were inferred from the DNA itself. The sample contains 300,000 to 350,000 clones, around 9.7% of them found a single time. Clones ranked in the top ten supply 0.9% to 1.1% of the sample.

The sample comprised central memory CD4+ T cells from blood. This chain joins TRBV5-6 to TRBJ1-4; possibly the D gene is TRBD1, per 6 matching bases. This sequence originates from a man aged 25-45 years with type 1 diabetes. CDR3 reads: CASSPDGGLGEKLFF. The DNA sequence follows: TGTGCCAGCAGCCCCGACGGGGGGCTGGGGGAAAAACTGTTTTTT.